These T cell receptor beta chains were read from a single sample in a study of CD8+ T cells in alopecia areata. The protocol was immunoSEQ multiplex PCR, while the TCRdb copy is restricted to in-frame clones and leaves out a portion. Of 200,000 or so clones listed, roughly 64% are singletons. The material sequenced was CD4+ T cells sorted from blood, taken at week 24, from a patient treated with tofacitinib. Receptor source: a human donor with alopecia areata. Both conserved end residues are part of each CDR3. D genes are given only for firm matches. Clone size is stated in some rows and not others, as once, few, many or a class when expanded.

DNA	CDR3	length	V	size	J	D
TGCGCCAGCAGCTATACAGGGGGCGGCGAGCAGTACTTC	CASSYTGGGEQYF	13	TRBV5-1	NA	TRBJ2-7	TRBD1
TGCGCCAGCAGCTTTGGTCAGGGGGCCATCAATGAGCAGTTCTTC	CASSFGQGAINEQFF	15	TRBV5-1	NA	TRBJ2-1	TRBD1
TGCGCCAGCAGCTCACAATTGGATGAGCAGTTCTTC	CASSSQLDEQFF	12	TRBV4-1	NA	TRBJ2-1	NA
TGTGCCAGCAGCTACGACAGTAATGAAGCTTTCTTT	CASSYDSNEAFF	12	TRBV7-9	few	TRBJ1-1	NA
TGCAGCGTTGAAGATAGGGCGGGATCCAGCAATGAGCAGTTCTTC	CSVEDRAGSSNEQFF	15	TRBV29-1	NA	TRBJ2-1	NA
TGCGCCAGCAGTGACCCGGCCAGGGAGGGGAACTATGGCTACACCTTC	CASSDPAREGNYGYTF	16	TRBV10-2	NA	TRBJ1-2	NA
TGTGCCAGCAGCTTGGGTCGGGAATCACCCCTCCACTTT	CASSLGRESPLHF	13	TRBV5-6	NA	TRBJ1-6	NA
TGTGCCTACGGGGGGGCCTCCTACAATGAGCAGTTCTTC	CAYGGASYNEQFF	13	TRBV11-2	NA	TRBJ2-1	TRBD2
TGTGCCAGCTCACCACCTCACTACAATGAGCAGTTCTTC	CASSPPHYNEQFF	13	TRBV18	NA	TRBJ2-1	NA
TGTGCCAGCAGTTTATCTGGGGGCTCGGGTGGCTACACCTTC	CASSLSGGSGGYTF	14	TRBV27	medium-sized	TRBJ1-2	NA
TGTGCCATACGACAGACGGCTAATTCACCCCTCCACTTT	CAIRQTANSPLHF	13	TRBV6-5	NA	TRBJ1-6	NA
TGTGCCAGCAGCTTAGTACAGGGTGAGCAGTACTTC	CASSLVQGEQYF	12	TRBV7-9	NA	TRBJ2-7	NA
TGTGCCTGGAGTAAATCGGGGTTCGAGCAGTTCTTC	CAWSKSGFEQFF	12	TRBV30	NA	TRBJ2-1	NA
TGTGCCAGCAGCTCTCAGCCCGGCGACACTGAAGCTTTCTTT	CASSSQPGDTEAFF	14	TRBV7-2	NA	TRBJ1-1	NA
TGTGCCAGCAGTGAAAGGTTAGACTCCTACGAGCAGTACTTC	CASSERLDSYEQYF	14	TRBV2	NA	TRBJ2-7	NA
TGTGCCAGCAGTTTAGCGGGAGTATACAATGAGCAGTTCTTC	CASSLAGVYNEQFF	14	TRBV28	once	TRBJ2-1	TRBD2
TGCGCCAGCAGCTTGGAGCAGGGGAGCCACGAGCAGTACTTC	CASSLEQGSHEQYF	14	TRBV5-1	once	TRBJ2-7	NA
TGTGCCAGCAGTGCCGGCGTCTCCTACGAGCAGTACTTC	CASSAGVSYEQYF	13	TRBV2	few	TRBJ2-7	NA
TGTGCCAGCAGCGTAGATACAGAGGGGCGGGCGTACAATGAGCAGTTCTTC	CASSVDTEGRAYNEQFF	17	TRBV9	once	TRBJ2-1	NA
TGTGCCATCGCGCAGGGCTCCTACGAGCAGTACTTC	CAIAQGSYEQYF	12	TRBV10-3	few	TRBJ2-7	NA
TGTGCCAGCAGCTTTGGTCGGGGCAATGAGCAGTTCTTC	CASSFGRGNEQFF	13	TRBV5-4	few	TRBJ2-1	NA
TGTGCCAGCAGCTTAACGAGCTCTGGGGCCAACGTCCTGACTTTC	CASSLTSSGANVLTF	15	TRBV7-2	NA	TRBJ2-6	NA
TGTGCCTGGAGTGTACTACTGGGGGCGGTCTATGGCTACACCTTC	CAWSVLLGAVYGYTF	15	TRBV30	NA	TRBJ1-2	NA